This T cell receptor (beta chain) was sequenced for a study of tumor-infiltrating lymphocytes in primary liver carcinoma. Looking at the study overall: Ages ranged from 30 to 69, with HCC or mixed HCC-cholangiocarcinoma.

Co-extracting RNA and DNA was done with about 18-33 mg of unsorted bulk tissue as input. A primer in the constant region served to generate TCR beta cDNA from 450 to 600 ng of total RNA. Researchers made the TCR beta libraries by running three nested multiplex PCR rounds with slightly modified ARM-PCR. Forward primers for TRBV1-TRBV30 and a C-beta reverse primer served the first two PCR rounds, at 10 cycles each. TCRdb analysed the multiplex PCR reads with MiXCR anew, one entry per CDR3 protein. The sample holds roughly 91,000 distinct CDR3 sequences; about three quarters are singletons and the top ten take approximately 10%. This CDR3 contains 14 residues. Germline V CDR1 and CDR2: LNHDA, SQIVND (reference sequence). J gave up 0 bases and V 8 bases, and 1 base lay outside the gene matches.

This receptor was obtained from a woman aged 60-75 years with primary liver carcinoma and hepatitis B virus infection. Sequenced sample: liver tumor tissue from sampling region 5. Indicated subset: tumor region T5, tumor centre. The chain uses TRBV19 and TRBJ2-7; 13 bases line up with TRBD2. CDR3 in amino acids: CASRTSGSSYEQYF. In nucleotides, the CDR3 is TGTGCCAGTCGGACTAGCGGGAGCTCCTACGAGCAGTACTTC.